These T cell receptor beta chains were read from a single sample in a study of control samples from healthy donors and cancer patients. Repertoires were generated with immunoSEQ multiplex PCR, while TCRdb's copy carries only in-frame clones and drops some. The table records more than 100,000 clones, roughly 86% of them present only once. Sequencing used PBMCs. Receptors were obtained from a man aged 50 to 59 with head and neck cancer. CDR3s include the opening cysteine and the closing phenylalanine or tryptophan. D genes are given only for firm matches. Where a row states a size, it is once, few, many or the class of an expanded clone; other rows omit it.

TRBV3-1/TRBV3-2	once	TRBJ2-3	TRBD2	CASSQLSGSVTDTQYF	TGTGCCAGCAGCCAACTCAGCGGGAGCGTCACAGATACGCAGTATTTT
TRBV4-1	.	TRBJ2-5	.	CASSLGNGQETQYF	TGCGCCAGCAGCCTAGGAAACGGTCAGGAGACCCAGTACTTC
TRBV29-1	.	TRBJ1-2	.	CSAKAFYGYTF	TGCAGCGCCAAGGCCTTCTATGGCTACACCTTC
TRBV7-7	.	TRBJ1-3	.	CASSPIEGGPGNTIYF	TGTGCTAGCAGCCCGATTGAAGGCGGACCTGGAAACACCATATATTTT
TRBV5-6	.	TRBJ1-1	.	CASSLAGVHTEAFF	TGTGCCAGCAGCTTGGCTGGTGTGCACACTGAAGCTTTCTTT
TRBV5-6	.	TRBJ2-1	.	CASSETITYNEQFF	TGTGCCAGCAGCGAGACTATAACCTACAATGAGCAGTTCTTC
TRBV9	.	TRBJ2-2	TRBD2	CASSSGLAGNPGELFF	TGTGCCAGCAGCTCCGGACTAGCAGGAAACCCCGGGGAGCTGTTTTTT
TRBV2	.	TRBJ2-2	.	CASRGTGPNTGELFF	TGTGCCAGCAGGGGAACAGGACCGAACACCGGGGAGCTGTTTTTT
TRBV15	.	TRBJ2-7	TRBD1	CATSRGTGGSYEQYF	TGTGCCACCAGCAGAGGGACAGGGGGCTCCTACGAGCAGTACTTC
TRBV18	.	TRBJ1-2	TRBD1	CASSPGQGVGGYTF	TGTGCCAGCTCCCCAGGACAGGGGGTCGGTGGCTACACCTTC
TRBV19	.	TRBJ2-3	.	CASSSRLRDSSTDTQYF	TGTGCCAGTAGTTCCCGACTCCGGGACTCGAGCACAGATACGCAGTATTTT
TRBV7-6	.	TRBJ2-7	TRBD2	CASSLASGSGDEQYF	TGTGCCAGCAGCTTAGCTAGCGGGAGTGGGGACGAGCAGTACTTC
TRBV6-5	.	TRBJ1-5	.	CASSYNGLGQPQHF	TGTGCCAGCAGTTACAACGGGCTAGGTCAGCCCCAGCATTTT
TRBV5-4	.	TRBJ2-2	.	CASSRFGASTGELFF	TGTGCCAGCAGCCGTTTTGGGGCGAGCACCGGGGAGCTGTTTTTT
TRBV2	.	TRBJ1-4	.	CASSYGGGEKLFF	TGTGCCAGCAGTTACGGGGGCGGCGAAAAACTGTTTTTT
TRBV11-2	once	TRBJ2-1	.	CASSLAQGSLSAEQFF	TGTGCCAGCAGCTTAGCTCAGGGGAGTTTGTCGGCCGAGCAGTTCTTC
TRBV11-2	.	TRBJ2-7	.	CASSLDSYYEQYF	TGTGCCAGCAGCTTAGATTCTTACTACGAGCAGTACTTC
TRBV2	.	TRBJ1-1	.	CASSLAGWNTEAFF	TGTGCCAGCAGTCTTGCAGGGTGGAACACTGAAGCTTTCTTT
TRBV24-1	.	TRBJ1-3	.	CATSDRINRNTIYF	TGTGCCACCAGTGACCGTATTAACCGGAACACCATATATTTT
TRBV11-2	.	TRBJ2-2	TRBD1	CASSGDRADTGELFF	TGTGCCAGCAGCGGGGACAGGGCAGACACCGGGGAGCTGTTTTTT
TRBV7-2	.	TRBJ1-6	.	CASSLLKGRNSPLHF	TGTGCCAGCAGCTTATTGAAGGGAAGGAATTCACCCCTCCACTTT
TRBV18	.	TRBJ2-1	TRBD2	CASSPPRTSGDEQFF	TGTGCCAGCTCACCACCACGGACTAGCGGGGATGAGCAGTTCTTC
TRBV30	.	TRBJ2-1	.	CAWGWSYNEQFF	TGTGCCTGGGGCTGGTCCTACAATGAGCAGTTCTTC
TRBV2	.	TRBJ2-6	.	CATLPFPSGANVLTF	TGTGCCACCCTCCCATTCCCGTCTGGGGCCAACGTCCTGACTTTC
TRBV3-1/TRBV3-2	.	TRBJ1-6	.	CASSHGTRERPLHF	TGTGCCAGCAGCCACGGGACCCGGGAACGTCCCCTCCACTTT
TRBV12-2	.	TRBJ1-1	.	CASHAETLNPNRYRNTEAFF	TGTGCAAGTCACGCGGAAACCTTAAACCCTAACAGGTATAGAAACACTGAAGCTTTCTTT
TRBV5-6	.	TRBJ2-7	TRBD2	CASSLEAGGLEQYF	TGTGCCAGCAGCTTGGAAGCGGGGGGGCTGGAGCAGTACTTC
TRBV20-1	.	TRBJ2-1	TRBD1	CSASSGQGNEQFF	TGCAGTGCTAGTTCAGGACAGGGTAATGAGCAGTTCTTC
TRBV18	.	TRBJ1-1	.	CASSMGQNTEAFF	TGTGCCAGCTCAATGGGCCAGAACACTGAAGCTTTCTTT
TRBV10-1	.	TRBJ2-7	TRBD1	CASSHGQGREQYF	TGCGCCAGCAGTCACGGACAGGGCCGCGAGCAGTACTTC
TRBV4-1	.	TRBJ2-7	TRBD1	CASSHRDRVDEQYF	TGCGCCAGCAGCCACCGGGACAGGGTTGACGAGCAGTACTTC
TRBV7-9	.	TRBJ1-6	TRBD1	CASSLGQGSSPLHF	TGTGCCAGCAGCCTGGGACAGGGTAGTTCACCCCTCCACTTT
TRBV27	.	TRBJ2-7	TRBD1	CASSLYGLGQGSYEQYF	TGTGCCAGCAGTTTATACGGCCTGGGACAGGGTTCCTACGAGCAGTACTTC
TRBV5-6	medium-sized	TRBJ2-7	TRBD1	CASSLGQGRNEQYF	TGTGCCAGCAGCTTGGGACAGGGGAGAAACGAGCAGTACTTC
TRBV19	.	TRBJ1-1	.	CASSIDRATEAFF	TGTGCCAGTAGTATAGATCGGGCCACTGAAGCTTTCTTT
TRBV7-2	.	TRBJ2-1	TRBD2	CASSSLPGLAGSNEQFF	TGTGCCAGCAGCTCCCTACCGGGACTAGCGGGATCAAATGAGCAGTTCTTC
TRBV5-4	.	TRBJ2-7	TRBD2	CASSLGASGVYEQYF	TGTGCCAGCAGCTTGGGTGCTAGCGGAGTCTACGAGCAGTACTTC
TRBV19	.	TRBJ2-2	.	CASSIYGELFF	TGTGCCAGTAGTATATACGGGGAGCTGTTTTTT
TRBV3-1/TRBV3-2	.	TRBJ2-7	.	CASSQSPLRYEQYF	TGTGCCAGCAGCCAAAGCCCTCTCCGTTACGAGCAGTACTTC
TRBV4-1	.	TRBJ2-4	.	CASSQPTGFGAKNIQYF	TGCGCCAGCAGCCAACCTACAGGGTTTGGGGCCAAAAACATTCAGTACTTC
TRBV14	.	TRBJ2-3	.	CASSQDSGRTDTQYF	TGTGCCAGCAGCCAAGATAGCGGCCGCACAGATACGCAGTATTTT
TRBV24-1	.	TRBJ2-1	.	CATSDPATKQFF	TGTGCCACCAGTGACCCTGCAACCAAGCAGTTCTTC
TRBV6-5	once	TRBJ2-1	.	CASSGALLNEQFF	TGTGCCAGCAGCGGGGCTCTTCTGAATGAGCAGTTCTTC